The clone carrying this T cell receptor (beta chain) was observed at least ten times. This sample stems from a study of T cells in Graves' hyperthyroidism and ophthalmopathy. Each ophthalmopathy patient scored at least 3 on the Clinical Activity Score and at least 4 on NOSPECS grade, with duration under 3 months. Trimming removed 6 bases at V and 4 bases at J, with 12 bases between. This CDR3 contains 14 residues. Germline CDR1 is MNHEY and CDR2 is SMNVEV (reference sequence). Authors of the study amplified TCR beta CDR3 regions from RNA transcripts. During a first-round RT-PCR of the TCR CDR3, the HTBI primer set was used. Via MiXCR, TCRdb re-called the multiplex PCR reads, giving one row per CDR3 protein. The sample shows roughly 500,000 distinct CDR3 sequences, approximately 16% of them seen only once.

The origin of this receptor is a woman in her 30s with Graves' ophthalmopathy. Material: blood. This chain joins TRBV27 and TRBJ2-2; unclear D gene. The CDR3 region has the DNA TGTGCCAGCAGAGGGAACATCTTCACCGGGGAGCTGTTTTTT. Translated: CASRGNIFTGELFF.